The following is a T cell receptor (beta chain) sequence with its context. These data originate in a study of T cell changes during pregnancy in multiple sclerosis. TCRdb's copy holds only in-frame clones and misses some; the assay was immunoSEQ multiplex PCR. This repertoire shows about 100,000 clones, about 90% found once; its top ten account for around 2.1%. Trimming took 4 bases from V and 2 from J; bases not matched to a gene: 5. Germline CDR1 is SNHLY and CDR2 is FYNNEI. The CDR3 has 15 amino acids. V usage is TRBV2 and J usage is TRBJ2-7; TRBD1 matches at 10 bases. The starting material was peripheral blood, obtained after pregnancy. The clonotype was recovered from a female donor with multiple sclerosis, enrolled in a pregnancy study. CDR3 sequence reads: CASSGPGQGPYEQYF. In DNA, the CDR3 is TGTGCCAGCAGTGGTCCGGGACAGGGGCCCTACGAGCAGTACTTC.